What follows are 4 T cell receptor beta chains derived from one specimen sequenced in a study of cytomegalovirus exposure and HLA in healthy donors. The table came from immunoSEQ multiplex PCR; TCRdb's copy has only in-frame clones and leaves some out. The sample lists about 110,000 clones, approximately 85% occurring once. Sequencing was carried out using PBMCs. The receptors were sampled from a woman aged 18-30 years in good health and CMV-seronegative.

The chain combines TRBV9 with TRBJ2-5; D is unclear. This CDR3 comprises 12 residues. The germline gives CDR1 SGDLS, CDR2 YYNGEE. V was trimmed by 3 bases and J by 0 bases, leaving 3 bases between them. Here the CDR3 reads CASSDNQETQYF. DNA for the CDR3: TGTGCCAGCAGCGACAACCAAGAGACCCAGTACTTC.

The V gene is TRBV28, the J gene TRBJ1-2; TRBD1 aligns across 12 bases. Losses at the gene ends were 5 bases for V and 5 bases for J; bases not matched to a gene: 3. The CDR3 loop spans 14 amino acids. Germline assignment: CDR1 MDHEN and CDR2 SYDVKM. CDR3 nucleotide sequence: TGTGCCAGCAGTCGGGACAGGGGGCAATATGGCTACACCTTC. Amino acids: CASSRDRGQYGYTF.

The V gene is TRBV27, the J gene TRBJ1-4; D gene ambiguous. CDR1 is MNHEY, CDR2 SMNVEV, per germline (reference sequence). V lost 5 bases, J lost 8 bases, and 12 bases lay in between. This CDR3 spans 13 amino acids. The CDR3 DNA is TGTGCCAGCAGTCTCCGGGGAGGGGAAAAACTGTTTTTT. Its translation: CASSLRGGEKLFF.

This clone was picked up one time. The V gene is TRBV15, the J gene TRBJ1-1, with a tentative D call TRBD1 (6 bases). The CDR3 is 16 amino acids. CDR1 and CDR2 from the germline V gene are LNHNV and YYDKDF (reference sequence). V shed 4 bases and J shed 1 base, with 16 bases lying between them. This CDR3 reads CATSTGGATSNTEAFF. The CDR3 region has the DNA TGTGCCACCAGCACCGGGGGGGCCACATCGAACACTGAAGCTTTCTTT.